This record concerns one TCR beta chain sequence. CDR1 is SGHRS, CDR2 YFSETQ, per germline. CDR3 size: 13 residues. With 0 bases removed from V and 8 bases from J, the gap between germline ends came to 11 bases. This sample was included in a study of blood T cell repertoires in COVID-19. Study background: Samples representing acute and convalescent COVID-19 were sourced from the United States, Italy and Spain. PBMCs, B-cell-depleted T cells, or T cells were the source of the cDNA or gDNA that made up the material.

Authors' analysis steps: Using reference gene primer amplification, nucleated cell counts were estimated. Using immunoSEQ multiplex PCR, the repertoire was profiled, and TCRdb retains in-frame clones only, with some absent. The DNA was the basis for D and trimming; V, J and clone size are from that table. The table lists about 280,000 clones, 70% to 90% of them singletons. Sequencing was performed on peripheral blood. The gene calls are TRBV5-1 and TRBJ1-2, with D perhaps TRBD1 (5 bases). This TCR was recovered from a woman between 65 and 79 years old with acute or convalescent COVID-19. CDR3 in DNA: TGCGCCAGCAGCTTGGACCTCAGGGTAGGCTACACCTTC. It codes for CASSLDLRVGYTF.